The clone carrying this T cell receptor beta chain was counted a few times. This specimen belongs to a study of T cells after yellow fever vaccination. Overall study: Libraries from low-cell-number fractions were prepared with the SMART-Seq v4 Ultra Low Input RNA kit.

One entry per CDR3 protein, called by TCRdb with MiXCR from the 5' RACE reads. The sample lists about 85,000 distinct CDR3 sequences; less than 15% were seen once. The CDR3 extends over 14 amino acids. Germline V gene sequence: CDR1 MNHEY, CDR2 SMNVEV (reference sequence). Trimming cost V 1 base and J 8 bases, with 9 bases left between them. This specimen consisted of CD8+ T cells not binding an NS4B(214-222) dextramer, sorted from PBMCs, obtained roughly 20 days after the first yellow fever vaccination. The clonotype comes from a man aged 18-30 years who received the YFV17D yellow fever vaccine. The chain is built from TRBV27 and TRBJ1-6; D is ambiguous. The CDR3: CASSLYGEDSPLHF. The DNA of the CDR3 is TGTGCCAGCAGTTTATATGGGGAGGATTCACCCCTCCACTTT.